Listed below are T cell receptor beta chains from one sample, sequenced in a study of CD8 T cells in Susac syndrome. TCRdb recomputed calls from the immunoSEQ multiplex PCR reads with MiXCR, one row per CDR3 protein. The profile shows about 240,000 distinct CDR3 sequences, 90% to 97% of them singletons. The sample consisted of CD4+ T cells from PBMCs. The receptors come from a human donor with Susac syndrome. Each CDR3 is given with its conserved first and last residue. Fields, in order: V gene, D gene, clone size, J gene, CDR3 DNA, CDR3 protein. A D gene is named only where the DNA matches it firmly. Clone size is stated in some rows and not others, as once, few, many or a class when expanded.

v_gene: TRBV7-2; d_gene: NA; abundance: once; j_gene: TRBJ2-3; CDR3nt: TGTGCCAGCAGCTTAGTCTCCTCCGGGACCAGCACAGATACGCAGTATTTT; CDR3aa: CASSLVSSGTSTDTQYF
v_gene: TRBV5-6; d_gene: NA; abundance: NA; j_gene: TRBJ2-5; CDR3nt: TGTGCCAGCAGCCAAGATAACAGGGAAGAGACCCAGTACTTC; CDR3aa: CASSQDNREETQYF
v_gene: TRBV6-6; d_gene: NA; abundance: once; j_gene: TRBJ2-7; CDR3nt: TGTGCCAGCAGTTATAGGGAAAACTACGAGCAGTACTTC; CDR3aa: CASSYRENYEQYF
v_gene: TRBV9; d_gene: NA; abundance: NA; j_gene: TRBJ2-1; CDR3nt: TGTGCCAGCAGCGGCGGGATCTCCTACAATGAGCAGTTCTTC; CDR3aa: CASSGGISYNEQFF
v_gene: TRBV3-1; d_gene: TRBD2; abundance: once; j_gene: TRBJ2-1; CDR3nt: TGTGCCAGCAGCCACACCGGGACTAGTATTGTTGAGCAGTTCTTC; CDR3aa: CASSHTGTSIVEQFF
v_gene: TRBV12-3/TRBV12-4; d_gene: NA; abundance: once; j_gene: TRBJ1-4; CDR3nt: TGTGCCAGCAGCTCACAGGGCGGGAATGAAAAACTGTTTTTT; CDR3aa: CASSSQGGNEKLFF
v_gene: TRBV30; d_gene: NA; abundance: NA; j_gene: TRBJ1-5; CDR3nt: TGTGCCTGGAGTGTAGGTACAGCCCTGGGCAATCAGCCCCAGCATTTT; CDR3aa: CAWSVGTALGNQPQHF
v_gene: TRBV5-1; d_gene: NA; abundance: NA; j_gene: TRBJ1-1; CDR3nt: TGCGCCAGCAGCGTAATCACAGGAATAGAAGCTTTCTTT; CDR3aa: CASSVITGIEAFF
v_gene: TRBV27; d_gene: NA; abundance: once; j_gene: TRBJ2-4; CDR3nt: TGTGCCAGCAGTTTACTGGGTCAGGGGTCCCAAAACATTCAGTACTTC; CDR3aa: CASSLLGQGSQNIQYF
v_gene: TRBV18; d_gene: NA; abundance: NA; j_gene: TRBJ2-1; CDR3nt: TGTGCCAGCTCGCCCCAGTCCTACTCCTACAATGAGCAGTTCTTC; CDR3aa: CASSPQSYSYNEQFF
v_gene: TRBV20-1; d_gene: NA; abundance: NA; j_gene: TRBJ2-7; CDR3nt: TGCAGTGCTTCCCCCCGGGGTCCCTACGAGCAGTACTTC; CDR3aa: CSASPRGPYEQYF
v_gene: TRBV7-2; d_gene: TRBD2; abundance: NA; j_gene: TRBJ2-7; CDR3nt: TGTGCCAGCAGCCCCGTCAGTAGCGGGAGGCCGAGCTCCTACGAGCAGTACTTC; CDR3aa: CASSPVSSGRPSSYEQYF
v_gene: TRBV10-1; d_gene: NA; abundance: NA; j_gene: TRBJ2-3; CDR3nt: TGCGCCAGCAGTGAGGGGGGAGGCCGCACAGATACGCAGTATTTT; CDR3aa: CASSEGGGRTDTQYF
v_gene: TRBV14; d_gene: NA; abundance: NA; j_gene: TRBJ2-3; CDR3nt: TGTGCCAGCAGCCAAGCAGACACAGATACGCAGTATTTT; CDR3aa: CASSQADTDTQYF
v_gene: TRBV20-1; d_gene: TRBD2; abundance: NA; j_gene: TRBJ2-7; CDR3nt: TGCAGTGCTAGTGTACGGATAGCGGGATCCTACGAGCAGTACTTC; CDR3aa: CSASVRIAGSYEQYF
v_gene: TRBV30; d_gene: NA; abundance: NA; j_gene: TRBJ2-2; CDR3nt: TGTGCCCGAGCTTTTGGGAACACCGGGGAGCTGTTTTTT; CDR3aa: CARAFGNTGELFF
v_gene: TRBV11-3; d_gene: NA; abundance: NA; j_gene: TRBJ2-6; CDR3nt: TGTGCCAGCAGTGAAACCCGCATAGGTTTCGGGGCCAACGTCCTGACTTTC; CDR3aa: CASSETRIGFGANVLTF